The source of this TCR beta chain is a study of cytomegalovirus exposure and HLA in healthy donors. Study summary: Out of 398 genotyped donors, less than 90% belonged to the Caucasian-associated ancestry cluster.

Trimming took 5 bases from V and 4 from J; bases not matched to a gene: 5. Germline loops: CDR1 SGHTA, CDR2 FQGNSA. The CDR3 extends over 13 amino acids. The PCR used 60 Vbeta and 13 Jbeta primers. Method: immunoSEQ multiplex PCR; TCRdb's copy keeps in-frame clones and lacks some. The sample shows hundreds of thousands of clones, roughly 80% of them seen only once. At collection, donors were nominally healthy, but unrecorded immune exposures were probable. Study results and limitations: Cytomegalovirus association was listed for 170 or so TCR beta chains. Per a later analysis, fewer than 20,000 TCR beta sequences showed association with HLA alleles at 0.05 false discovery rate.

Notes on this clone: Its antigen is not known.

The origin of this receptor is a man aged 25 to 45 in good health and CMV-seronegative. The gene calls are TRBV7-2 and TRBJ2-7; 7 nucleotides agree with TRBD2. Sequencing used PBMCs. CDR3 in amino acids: CASSPPGGYEQYF. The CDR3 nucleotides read TGTGCCAGCAGCCCACCCGGGGGGTACGAGCAGTACTTC.